This TCR beta chain originates from a study of blood T cell repertoires in COVID-19 (dated by TCRdb to about 2020). Describing the broader study: The collaborator samples originated in the United States, Italy and Spain and spanned the acute and convalescent phases of COVID-19. The prospective study material was composed of cDNA or gDNA derived from T cells, B-cell-depleted T cells, or PBMCs. The dataset comprised deeply sampled blood TCRbeta repertoires from subjects exposed to, actively infected with, or recovered from COVID-19. The repertoires were made available in a free public database intended to serve as a resource for research on the immune response to SARS-CoV-2. Samples came from the ongoing ImmuneRACE study (first 160 participants) plus 1,254 subjects from 6 global collaborators. The sample metadata nearly always contained a de-identified subject ID, COVID-19 status, age in years and sex. Where available, HLA class I and class II types were obtained from metadata supplied by the sample provider rather than from assay-based typing. Points the paper makes about the study in general: Clinical and demographic metadata were provided uncurated, with the amount varying by source and participant.

TCRbeta CDR3 regions were amplified from genomic DNA by means of the immunoSEQ Assay, a bias-controlled multiplex PCR. Per the original workflow: The number of nucleated cells in each sample was estimated by amplification of reference gene primers within the assay. To quantify the absolute abundance of each unique TCRbeta CDR3 rearrangement, sequence reads were collapsed and filtered. For each sample, productive Simpson clonality was calculated as the square root of Simpson's diversity index across productive rearrangements. The immuneACCESS repertoire file appears here via TCRdb, limited to in-frame rearrangements. These files lack a portion of the clones; in checked studies, under half of the deficit traces to unresolved V genes, and the cause of the others is not known. From that table come the V and J calls and clone size; the DNA was used to work out D and trimming. The sample table holds 430,000 or so clones, of which around nine tenths were seen once. About 0.91% of the sample belongs to the ten largest clones.

This clone was seen just once. This receptor's antigen is unknown. No base qualities exist here, and no much larger clone lies one base off it. Trimming takes 3 bases from V and 8 bases from J, and the germline ends sit 17 bases apart. From the cysteine up to the phenylalanine, the CDR3 has a length of 15 residues. The sequence is cut down to CDR3 DNA, 45 bases in frame from base 1. CDR1 and CDR2, per the germline V gene, are SGDLS and YYNGEE. In Seattle, one collaborating source enrolled patients while the infection was active and tracked those patients longitudinally over the course of disease. Collaborating institutions collected whole blood in K2EDTA tubes following their own protocols. For TCRbeta analysis, collaborators shipped samples in one of three forms: frozen whole blood, isolated PBMCs, or DNA extracted from either of those sample types.

This chain joins TRBV9 to TRBJ2-2; the D segment could be TRBD2, given 5 matching bases. The source material was peripheral blood. The clonotype originates from a man aged 18 to 29 with COVID-19, enrolled during active disease. The CDR3 has the sequence CASSAPGRSWGELFF. The sequence in DNA is TGTGCCAGCAGCGCCCCGGGAAGATCGTGGGGGGAGCTGTTTTTT.